This entry describes one T cell receptor (beta chain). Antigen specificity is unknown. The time point: newly diagnosed GD, antithyroid drugs for less than 3 months. Extracted PBMC RNA gave rise to the TCR library. The source of the patients was an endocrinology department in Xi'an, China. CDR3-region Arm-PCR and iRepertoire HTBI primers produced the TCR beta libraries. TCRdb ran MiXCR on the multiplex PCR reads and lists one entry per CDR3 protein. The table has roughly 560,000 distinct CDR3 sequences, roughly a sixth seen once. From germline, CDR1 is MGHRA and CDR2 YSYEKL. The CDR3 length is 15 residues. Deletions cut 0 bases from V and 3 bases from J, with 11 bases between. These data come from a study of regulatory T cells in long-lasting Graves disease. Study-level results: With a few thousand shared public clonotypes, persistent patients exceeded new patients, who shared about a thousand. Limited samples may have lowered accuracy.

This sample was also put to use in a study of T cells in Graves' hyperthyroidism and ophthalmopathy. This second study says: Ophthalmopathy got predicted by the model a median roughly 6.4 months before its onset.

The chain couples TRBV4-1 to TRBJ1-1; possible D gene TRBD1, 5 bases. The sequencing used peripheral blood mononuclear cells (PBMCs), collected at new diagnosis, from a patient treated with antithyroid drugs. This receptor was obtained from a woman aged 40-65 years with Graves disease. This chain's CDR3 is CASSQDWRGDTEAFF. Written as DNA, the CDR3 is TGCGCCAGCAGCCAAGATTGGAGGGGAGACACTGAAGCTTTCTTT.